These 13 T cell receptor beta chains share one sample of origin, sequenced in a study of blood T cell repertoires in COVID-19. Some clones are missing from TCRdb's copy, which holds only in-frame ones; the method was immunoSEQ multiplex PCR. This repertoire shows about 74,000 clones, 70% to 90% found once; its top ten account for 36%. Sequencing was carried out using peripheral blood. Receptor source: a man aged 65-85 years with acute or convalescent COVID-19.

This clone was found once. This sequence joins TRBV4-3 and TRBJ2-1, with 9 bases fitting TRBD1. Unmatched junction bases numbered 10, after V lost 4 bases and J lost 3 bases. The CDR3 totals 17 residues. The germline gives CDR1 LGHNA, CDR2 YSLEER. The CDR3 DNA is TGCGCCAGCAGCCCCGGGGACCGGGACAGGGACTACAATGAGCAGTTCTTC. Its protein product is CASSPGDRDRDYNEQFF.

The CDR3 sequence: CASSESRTSGRAYEQYF. In nucleotides, the CDR3 is TGCGCCAGCAGTGAGTCGAGAACTAGCGGGAGGGCCTACGAGCAGTACTTC. J is TRBJ2-7 and V is TRBV10-2; 13 bases fit TRBD2. The J segment lost 2 bases and the V segment lost 0 bases, leaving 4 bases of the junction unmatched. Germline CDR1 and CDR2: WSHSY and SAAADI. The CDR3 loop spans 17 amino acids.

The CDR3 DNA is TGTGCCAGCAATTCTAGACTAGCGGGAGTTGCCAAGCAGTTCTTC. This codes for CASNSRLAGVAKQFF. This chain links TRBV28 with TRBJ2-1; 12 bases fit TRBD2. Losses at the gene ends were 7 bases for V and 11 bases for J; bases not matched to a gene: 12. The germline V gene has CDR1 MDHEN and CDR2 SYDVKM. The CDR3 loop spans 15 amino acids.

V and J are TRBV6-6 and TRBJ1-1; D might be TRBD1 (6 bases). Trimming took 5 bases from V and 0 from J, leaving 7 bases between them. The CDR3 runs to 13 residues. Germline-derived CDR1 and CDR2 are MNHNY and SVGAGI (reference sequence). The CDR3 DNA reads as TGTGCCAGCAGTCGGACAGTGAACACTGAAGCTTTCTTT. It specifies CASSRTVNTEAFF.

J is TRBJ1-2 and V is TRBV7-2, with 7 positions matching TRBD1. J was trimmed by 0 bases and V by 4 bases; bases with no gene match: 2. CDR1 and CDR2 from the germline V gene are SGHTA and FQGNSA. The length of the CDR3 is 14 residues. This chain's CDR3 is CASSSRGANYGYTF. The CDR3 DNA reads TGTGCCAGCAGCTCCAGGGGGGCTAACTATGGCTACACCTTC.

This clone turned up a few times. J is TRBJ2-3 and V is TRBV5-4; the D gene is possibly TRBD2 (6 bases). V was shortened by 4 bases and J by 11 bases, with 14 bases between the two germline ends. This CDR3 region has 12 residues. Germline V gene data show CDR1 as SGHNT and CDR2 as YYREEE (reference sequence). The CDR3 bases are TGTGCCAGCAGCGGAGGGACGTCACTGCAGTATTTT. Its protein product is CASSGGTSLQYF.

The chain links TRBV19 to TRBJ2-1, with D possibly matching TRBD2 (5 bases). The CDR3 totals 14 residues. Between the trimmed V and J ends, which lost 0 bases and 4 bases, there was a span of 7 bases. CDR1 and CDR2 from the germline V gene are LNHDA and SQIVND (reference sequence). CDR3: CASSIDGGYNEQFF. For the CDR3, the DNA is TGTGCCAGTAGTATAGATGGAGGATACAATGAGCAGTTCTTC.

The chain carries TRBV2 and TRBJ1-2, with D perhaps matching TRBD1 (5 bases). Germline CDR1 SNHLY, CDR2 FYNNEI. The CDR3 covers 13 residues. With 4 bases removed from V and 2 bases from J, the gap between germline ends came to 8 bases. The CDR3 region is CASSVGLNYGYTF. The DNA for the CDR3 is TGTGCCAGCAGTGTGGGACTAAACTATGGCTACACCTTC.

CDR3 residues: CASSPIRDSSNEQFF. The CDR3 bases are TGCGCCAGCAGCCCCATACGCGACAGTTCCAATGAGCAGTTCTTC. The rearrangement uses TRBV5-1 and TRBJ2-1; perhaps TRBD1 as D (5 bases). V was trimmed by 4 bases and J by 6 bases, leaving 17 bases between them. Germline V CDR1 and CDR2: SGHRS, YFSETQ. The CDR3 is 15 amino acids.

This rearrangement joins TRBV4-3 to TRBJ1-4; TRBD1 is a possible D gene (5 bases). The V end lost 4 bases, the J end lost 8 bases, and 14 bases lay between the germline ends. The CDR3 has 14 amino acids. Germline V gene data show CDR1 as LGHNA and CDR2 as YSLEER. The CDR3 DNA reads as TGCGCCAGCAGCCCCCAAGGGGAACGCGAAAAACTGTTTTTT. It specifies CASSPQGEREKLFF.

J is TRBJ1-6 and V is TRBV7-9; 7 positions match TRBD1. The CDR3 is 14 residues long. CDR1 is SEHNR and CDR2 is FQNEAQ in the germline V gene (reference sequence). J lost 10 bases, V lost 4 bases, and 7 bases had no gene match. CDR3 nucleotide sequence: TGTGCCAGCAGCTCCGGGACAGCAGGCTCACCCCTCCACTTT. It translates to CASSSGTAGSPLHF.

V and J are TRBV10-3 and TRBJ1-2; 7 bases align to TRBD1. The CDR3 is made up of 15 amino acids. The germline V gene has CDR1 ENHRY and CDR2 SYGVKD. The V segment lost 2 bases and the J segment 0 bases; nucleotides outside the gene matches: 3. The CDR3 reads CAISERTGANYGYTF. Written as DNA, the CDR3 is TGTGCCATCAGTGAGCGGACAGGAGCTAACTATGGCTACACCTTC.

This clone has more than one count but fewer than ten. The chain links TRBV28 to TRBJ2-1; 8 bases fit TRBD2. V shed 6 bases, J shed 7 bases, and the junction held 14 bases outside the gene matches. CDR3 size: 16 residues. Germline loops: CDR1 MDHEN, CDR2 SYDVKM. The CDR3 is CASSSSGAGVSNEQFF. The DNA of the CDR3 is TGTGCCAGCAGCAGCTCAGGAGCGGGAGTGAGTAATGAGCAGTTCTTC. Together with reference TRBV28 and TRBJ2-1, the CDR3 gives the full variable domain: DVKVTQSSRYLVKRTGEKVFLECVQDMDHENMFWYRQDPGLGLRLIYFSYDVKMKEKGDIPEGYSVSREKKERFSLILESASTNQTSMYLCASSSSGAGVSNEQFFGPGTRLTVL.